The TCR beta chain under discussion was sequenced for a study of T-cell reconstitution after alpha-beta-depleted transplantation in children. Unique molecular identifiers were built into the TCRbeta library. TCRdb used MiXCR to reprocess the PCR reads, holding one entry per CDR3 protein. The sample records approximately 340,000 distinct CDR3 sequences, 10% being singletons. The source of this sequence is a human donor who donated a stem cell graft to a child with acute lymphoblastic leukemia. The sample here was PBMCs from the stem cell graft donor, taken from the stem cell graft.

The CDR3 bases are TGTGCCAGCAGTCCGGTAGTAGCGGGAGGCCTCGAGCAGTACTTC. Translation gives CASSPVVAGGLEQYF. This chain uses TRBV6-1 with TRBJ2-7, with 10 bases fitting TRBD2. The CDR3 runs 15 residues. Germline lookup yields CDR1 MNHNS and CDR2 SASEGT. V dropped 5 bases and J dropped 6; count of bases not matched to a gene: 10.